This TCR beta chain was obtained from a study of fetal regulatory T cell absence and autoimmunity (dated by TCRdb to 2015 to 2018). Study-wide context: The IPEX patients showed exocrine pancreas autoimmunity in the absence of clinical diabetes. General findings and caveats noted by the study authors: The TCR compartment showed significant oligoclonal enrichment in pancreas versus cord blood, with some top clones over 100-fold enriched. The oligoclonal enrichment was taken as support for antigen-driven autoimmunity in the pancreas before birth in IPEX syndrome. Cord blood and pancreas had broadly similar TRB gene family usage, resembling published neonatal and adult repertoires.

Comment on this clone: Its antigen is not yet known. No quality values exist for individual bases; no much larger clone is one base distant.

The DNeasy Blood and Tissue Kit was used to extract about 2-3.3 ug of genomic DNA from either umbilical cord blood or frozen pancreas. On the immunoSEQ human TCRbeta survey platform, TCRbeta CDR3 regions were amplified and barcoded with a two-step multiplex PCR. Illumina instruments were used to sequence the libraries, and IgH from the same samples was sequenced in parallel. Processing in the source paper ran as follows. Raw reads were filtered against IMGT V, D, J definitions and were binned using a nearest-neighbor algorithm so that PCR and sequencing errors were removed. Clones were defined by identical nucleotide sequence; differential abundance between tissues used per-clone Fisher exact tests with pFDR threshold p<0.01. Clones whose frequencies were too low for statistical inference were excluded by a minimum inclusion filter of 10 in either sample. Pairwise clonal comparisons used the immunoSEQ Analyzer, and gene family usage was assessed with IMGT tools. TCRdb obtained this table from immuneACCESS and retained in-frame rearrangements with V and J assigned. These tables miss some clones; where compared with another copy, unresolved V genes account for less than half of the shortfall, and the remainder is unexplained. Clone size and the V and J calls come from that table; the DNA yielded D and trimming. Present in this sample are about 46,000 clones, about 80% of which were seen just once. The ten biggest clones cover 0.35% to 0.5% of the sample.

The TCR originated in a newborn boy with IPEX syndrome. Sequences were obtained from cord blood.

The CDR3 has the sequence CASSILHQGGYGYTF. The base sequence is TGTGCCAGTAGTATCCTACATCAGGGAGGGTATGGCTACACCTTC. The receptor chain draws on TRBV19 and TRBJ1-2, with TRBD1 as a weak D call on 5 bases. The CDR3 starts with the cysteine, ends with the phenylalanine, and has 15 residues. Only CDR3 DNA is held: 45 bases, read in frame from base 1. From a lookup of the germline V gene (reference sequence), CDR1 and CDR2 are LNHDA and SQIVND. V loses 3 bases of germline sequence and J loses 5 bases, and the interval between the two ends is 16 bases.